This T cell receptor beta chain was profiled in a study of CD8 T cells in Susac syndrome. Study-level findings and limits: The relatively small number of individuals in the TCR sequencing and HLA analysis was acknowledged by the study.

Trimming took 1 base from V and 2 from J; bases not matched to a gene: 1. The CDR3 contains 17 residues. Germline CDR1 is SGHVS and CDR2 is FQNEAQ. Sequencing of TCR beta, carried out with a high-throughput approach, was applied to CD8+ and CD4+ T cells from the blood. Both CD4+ and CD8+ T cells were negatively isolated, and TEMRA cells underwent FACS enrichment. The RNA input was roughly 0.45 to 1 ug, and it was reverse transcribed with random hexamers. Amplification of TCR beta CDR3 spanned 54 Vbeta and 13 Jbeta via immunoSEQ multiplex PCR. TCRdb passed the immunoSEQ multiplex PCR reads through MiXCR, listing each CDR3 protein once. The data contain about 150,000 distinct CDR3 sequences, roughly 96% of them singletons. As to this clonotype: Antigen specificity is unknown.

V gene TRBV7-8 combines with J gene TRBJ2-3; 15 bases align to TRBD2. The TCR sequence derives from a human donor with multiple sclerosis. The sample was CD8+ T cells from PBMCs. CDR3 coding DNA: TGTGCCAGCAGCTTAGGGACTAGCGGGGGGGTCACAGATACGCAGTATTTT. Amino acid sequence: CASSLGTSGGVTDTQYF.